The source of this T cell receptor (beta chain) is a study of blood T cell repertoires in COVID-19. On the study more broadly: Acute and convalescent COVID-19 samples came from the United States, Italy and Spain.

Generated by immunoSEQ multiplex PCR, the TCRdb table keeps only in-frame clones and is missing some. The table records some 80,000 clones, 75% to 85% of them present only once. From germline, CDR1 is MGHRA and CDR2 YSYEKL. V shed 0 bases and J shed 0 bases, with 9 bases lying between them. This CDR3 region has 16 residues. The chain recombines TRBV4-1 with TRBJ1-5, with D perhaps TRBD1 (5 bases). The receptor was derived from a woman aged 50 to 65 with acute or convalescent COVID-19. The sequenced sample was peripheral blood. CDR3 in amino acids: CASSQEGLLSNQPQHF. As DNA, the CDR3 is TGCGCCAGCAGCCAAGAGGGGCTTCTTAGCAATCAGCCCCAGCATTTT.